The following is a TCR beta chain sequence with its context. The sample holds many counts of this clonotype. Its specific antigen is unknown. Base-call qualities are not available, and no considerably larger clone is one nucleotide away. Stable Graves' hyperthyroidism was defined as no progression to ophthalmopathy during 18 months of follow-up. Hyperthyroidism patients were newly diagnosed, had a disease duration of under 2 months, and were aged 18 to 65 years. Any patient with an uncontrolled infection, another autoimmune disease, pregnancy or lactation was excluded. Diagnoses were established on the basis of clinical symptoms, serum thyroxine and TRAb, thyroid ultrasound, and orbital computed tomography. PBMCs were separated from approximately 10 ml of fresh peripheral blood using Ficoll-Paque density gradient centrifugation. Total RNA was extracted using Trizol reagent, and RNA quality was assessed on an Agilent 2100 Bioanalyzer.

The data derive from a study of T cells in Graves' hyperthyroidism and ophthalmopathy (dated by TCRdb to the late 2010s). With regard to the full study: Peripheral blood was sampled at the time of initial diagnosis, prior to any treatment. To identify TCR V-J signatures that set the groups apart, the researchers used a discovery cohort of 100 patients, made up of fewer than 50 with Graves' ophthalmopathy and about 60 with stable Graves' hyperthyroidism. Prospective prediction of ophthalmopathy was tested in an independent validation cohort of 18 to 20 hyperthyroidism patients and 17 patients who later progressed to ophthalmopathy. The approximately 98 discovery patients were randomly divided into training and test sets at a 7:3 ratio. Thyroid tissue and blood T-cell repertoires from over 5 Graves' hyperthyroidism patients were also compared in the study. After blood sampling, hyperthyroidism patients were treated with methimazole at a starting dose of 30 mg daily, and ophthalmopathy patients were treated with high-dose intravenous methylprednisolone. The paper reports TCR Vbeta CDR3 sequencing of over 120 peripheral blood samples: around 41 ophthalmopathy, roughly 80 hyperthyroidism and approximately 17 progressor patients. Overall results and qualifications from the work: In validation, progression to ophthalmopathy was predicted by the model with about 70% sensitivity and 72.22% specificity, a median of about 6.8 months before onset. Ophthalmopathy was separated from stable hyperthyroidism by a 13 V-J signature model, with roughly 88% sensitivity and about 81% specificity obtained in cross-validation and 80%/75% obtained in testing. Sample size was not statistically predetermined, and blinding of investigators to group allocation was not performed. Most expanded thyroid clonotypes (frequency above 0.001) were also detected in blood, suggesting blood repertoires may reflect thyroid immune responses.

Amplification of TCR beta CDR3 regions was carried out from RNA transcripts. The TCR CDR3 was subjected to a first round of RT-PCR using the HTBI primer set and the Qiagen OneStep RT-PCR kit. A second multiplex PCR round built the libraries, followed by size selection and purification. The libraries were sequenced on an Illumina HiSeq2000 using paired-end 100 bp reads. Per the source publication's procedure: SOAPnuke was used to process the raw data, with reads discarded if the reads contained adapters or uncalled bases, had a mean Phred below 15, or lacked an exact constant-primer or identifier match. High-quality paired reads were merged with COPE v1.2.5, and unique nucleotide sequences were defined as clonotypes. MiTCR v1.1 was used to align clonotypes to the IMGT TRBV, TRBD and TRBJ reference segments. Only V-J combinations with frequency above 0.0001, covering 99% to 99.2% of repertoires, were analysed. The TCS score was defined as the ratio of F50 (clonal expansion) to E x V (chaos), calculated using BLOSUM62-based TCRdist between CDR3 peptides within each V-J. Welch's t-statistics and random forest reduced some 510 V-J features to about 13, which were used in a naive Bayes classifier (R e1071). TCRdb cleaned the public reads at Q25 with fastp, built clones with MiXCR and kept in-frame beta chains. Here each entry gathers all rows of one CDR3 protein and keeps the most common genes and DNA. Clone size and V and J calls follow TCRdb, not the original study. The sample table contains about 360,000 distinct CDR3 sequences; only one count was recorded for approximately 13% of them. 9.2% of the sample rests with the top ten.

The CDR3, cysteine through phenylalanine, is 13 amino acids long. Only the CDR3 region is kept as DNA, spanning 39 bases read in frame from base 1. The germline ends are 8 bases apart after V is trimmed by 5 bases and J by 0 bases. CDR1 and CDR2, per the germline V gene (reference sequence), are DFQATT and SNEGSKA. This clonotype was obtained from a woman in her late teens or twenties with Graves' hyperthyroidism. The sample was blood. The chain employs TRBV20-1 and TRBJ2-1; the D gene is perhaps TRBD1, on 5 matching bases. CDR3 reads: CSAYRNSYNEQFF. In nucleotide form, the sequence is TGCAGTGCTTACAGGAACTCCTACAATGAGCAGTTCTTC.